Listed here is a single T cell receptor beta chain. Its specificity is not known. Some clones are missing from TCRdb's copy, which holds only in-frame ones; the method was immunoSEQ multiplex PCR. The sample has roughly 87,000 clones, less than 95% seen once. With baseline, cycle 4 day 1, and cycle 7 day 1 as timepoints, blood was sampled. The entry originates in a study of OX40 agonist ivuxolimab in advanced cancers. Findings and limits, study-wide: The study found that CD8+ T cells averaged more expanded clones than CD4+.

The ends lost 9 bases at V and 5 bases at J; junction bases unmatched: 11. CDR3 length equals 15 residues. Germline-derived CDR1 and CDR2 are WSHSY and SAAADI. Material: CD4+ or CD8+ T cells sorted from blood, obtained in a trial of the OX40 agonist ivuxolimab. The TCR comes from an adult with an advanced solid tumor such as melanoma, head and neck, liver or kidney cancer. The genes are TRBV10-2 and TRBJ2-3, with TRBD2 identical over 10 bases. CDR3 loop: CASSGRLGQGDTQYF. The CDR3 DNA reads TGCGCCAGTAGCGGGAGGCTCGGCCAGGGAGATACGCAGTATTTT.